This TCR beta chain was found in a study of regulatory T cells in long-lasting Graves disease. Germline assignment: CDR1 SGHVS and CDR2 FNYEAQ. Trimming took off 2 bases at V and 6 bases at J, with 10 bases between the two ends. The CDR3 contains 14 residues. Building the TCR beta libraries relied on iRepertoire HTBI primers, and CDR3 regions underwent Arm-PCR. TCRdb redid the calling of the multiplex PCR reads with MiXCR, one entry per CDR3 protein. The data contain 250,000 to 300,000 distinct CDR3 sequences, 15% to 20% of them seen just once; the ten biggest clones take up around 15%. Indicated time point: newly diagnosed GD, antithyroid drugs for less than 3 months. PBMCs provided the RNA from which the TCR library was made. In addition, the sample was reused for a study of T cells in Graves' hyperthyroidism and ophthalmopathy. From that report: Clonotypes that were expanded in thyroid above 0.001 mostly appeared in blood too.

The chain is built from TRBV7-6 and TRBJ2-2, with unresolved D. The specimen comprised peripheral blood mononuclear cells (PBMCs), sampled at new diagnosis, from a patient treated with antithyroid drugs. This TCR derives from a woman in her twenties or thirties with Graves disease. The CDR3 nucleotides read TGTGCCAGCAGCTTAACGGTTGAGCCCGGGGAGCTGTTTTTT. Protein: CASSLTVEPGELFF.